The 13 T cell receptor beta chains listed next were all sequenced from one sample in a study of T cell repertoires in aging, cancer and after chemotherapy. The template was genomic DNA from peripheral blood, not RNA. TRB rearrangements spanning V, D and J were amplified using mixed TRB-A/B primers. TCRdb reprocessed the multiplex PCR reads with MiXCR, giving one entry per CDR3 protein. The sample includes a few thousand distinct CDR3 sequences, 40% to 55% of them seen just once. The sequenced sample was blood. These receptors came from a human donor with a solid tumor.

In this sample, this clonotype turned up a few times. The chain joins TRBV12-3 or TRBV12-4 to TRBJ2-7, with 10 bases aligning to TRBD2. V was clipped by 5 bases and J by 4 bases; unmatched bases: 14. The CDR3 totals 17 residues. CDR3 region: CASSPHPLAGEGYEQYF. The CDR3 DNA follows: TGTGCCAGCAGTCCACACCCCCTAGCGGGAGAAGGATACGAGCAGTACTTC.

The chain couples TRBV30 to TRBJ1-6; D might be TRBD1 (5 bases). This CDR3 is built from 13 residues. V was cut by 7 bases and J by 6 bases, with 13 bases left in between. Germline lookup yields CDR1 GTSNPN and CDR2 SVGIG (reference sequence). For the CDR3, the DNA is TGTGCCTCGTCCAGGACATTTAATTCACCCCTCCACTTT. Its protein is CASSRTFNSPLHF.

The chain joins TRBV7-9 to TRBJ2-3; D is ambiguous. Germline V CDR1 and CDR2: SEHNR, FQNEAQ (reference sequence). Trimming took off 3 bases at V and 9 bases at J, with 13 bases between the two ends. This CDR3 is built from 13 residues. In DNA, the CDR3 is TGTGCCAGCAGCTTCCCAAACATAGCAACGCAGTATTTT. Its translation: CASSFPNIATQYF.

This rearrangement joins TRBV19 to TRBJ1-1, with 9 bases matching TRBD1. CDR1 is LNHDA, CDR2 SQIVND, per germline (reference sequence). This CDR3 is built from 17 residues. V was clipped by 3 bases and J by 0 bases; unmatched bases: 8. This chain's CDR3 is CASSIFTGGRMNTEAFF. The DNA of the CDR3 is TGTGCCAGTAGTATTTTCACAGGGGGCCGAATGAACACTGAAGCTTTCTTT.

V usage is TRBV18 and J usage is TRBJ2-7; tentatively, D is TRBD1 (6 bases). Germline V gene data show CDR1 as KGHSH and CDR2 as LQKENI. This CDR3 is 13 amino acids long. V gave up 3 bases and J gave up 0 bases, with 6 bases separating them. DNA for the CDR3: TGTGCCAGCTCACCGGGACACTCCTACGAGCAGTACTTC. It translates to CASSPGHSYEQYF.

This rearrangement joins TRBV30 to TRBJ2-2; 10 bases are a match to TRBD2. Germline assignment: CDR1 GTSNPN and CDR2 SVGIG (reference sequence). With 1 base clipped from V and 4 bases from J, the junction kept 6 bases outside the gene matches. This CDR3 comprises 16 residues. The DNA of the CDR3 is TGTGCCTGGAGTGGAGATAGCGGGAGGTCCACCGGGGAGCTGTTTTTT. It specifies CAWSGDSGRSTGELFF.

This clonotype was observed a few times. This CDR3 is CASSIDLAGARYNEQFF. The CDR3 DNA reads TGTGCCAGTAGTATAGATCTAGCGGGAGCAAGGTACAATGAGCAGTTCTTC. J is TRBJ2-1 and V is TRBV19; 10 positions agree with TRBD2. V lost 0 bases to trimming and J lost 4 bases; unmatched junction nucleotides: 6. The V gene's germline CDR1 is LNHDA and CDR2 SQIVND (reference sequence). The CDR3 covers 17 residues.

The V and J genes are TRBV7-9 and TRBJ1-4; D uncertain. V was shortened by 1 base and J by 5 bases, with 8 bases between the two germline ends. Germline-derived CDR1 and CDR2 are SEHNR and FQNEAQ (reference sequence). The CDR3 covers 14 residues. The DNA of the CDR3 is TGTGCCAGCAGCTTAGGACGGTTAAATGAAAAACTGTTTTTT. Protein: CASSLGRLNEKLFF.

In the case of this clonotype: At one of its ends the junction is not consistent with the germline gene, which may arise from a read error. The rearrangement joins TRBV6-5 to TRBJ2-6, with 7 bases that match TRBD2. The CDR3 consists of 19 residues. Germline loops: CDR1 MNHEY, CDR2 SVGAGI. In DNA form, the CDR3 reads TGTGCCAGTACCCGGGCCGGGGTTCCCCTAATGGGAGGGGCTAACGTCCTGACTTTC. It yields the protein CASTRAGVPLMGGANVLTF.

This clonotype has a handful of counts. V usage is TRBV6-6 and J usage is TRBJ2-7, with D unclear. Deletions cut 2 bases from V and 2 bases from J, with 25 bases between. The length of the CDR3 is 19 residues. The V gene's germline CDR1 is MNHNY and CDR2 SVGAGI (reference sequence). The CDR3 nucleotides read TGTGCCAGCAGTTACCCAGCCGATCCACGTGACTTCAATACCTACGAGCAGTACTTC. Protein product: CASSYPADPRDFNTYEQYF.

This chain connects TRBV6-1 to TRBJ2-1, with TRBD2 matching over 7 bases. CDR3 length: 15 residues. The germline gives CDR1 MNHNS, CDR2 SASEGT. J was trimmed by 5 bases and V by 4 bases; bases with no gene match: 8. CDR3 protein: CASSGGRAGDNEQFF. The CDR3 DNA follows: TGTGCCAGCAGTGGGGGGAGGGCGGGGGACAATGAGCAGTTCTTC.

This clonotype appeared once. The DNA for the CDR3 is TGTGCCAGCTCACCAAAAACAGGGACCACCGGGGAGCTGTTTTTT. The encoded protein is CASSPKTGTTGELFF. The chain has TRBV18 and TRBJ2-2; tentative D call: TRBD1 (6 bases). The CDR3 contains 15 residues. Germline V gene lookup returns CDR1 KGHSH and CDR2 LQKENI. The V end was cut by 2 bases, the J end by 4 bases, with 11 bases between.

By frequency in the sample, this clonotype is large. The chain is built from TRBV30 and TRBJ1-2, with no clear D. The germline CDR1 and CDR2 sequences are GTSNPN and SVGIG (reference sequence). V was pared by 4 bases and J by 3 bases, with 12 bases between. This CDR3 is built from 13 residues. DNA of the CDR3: TGTGCCTGGACGACGGGCTGGGACTATGGCTACACCTTC. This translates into CAWTTGWDYGYTF.